The 18 T cell receptor beta chains presented below share a single source sample, sequenced in a study of OX40 agonist ivuxolimab in advanced cancers. Repertoires were generated with immunoSEQ multiplex PCR, while TCRdb's copy carries only in-frame clones and drops some. The sample contains fewer than 80,000 clones, around 83% of which appear only once. Sequencing was performed on CD4+ or CD8+ T cells sorted from blood, taken in a trial of the OX40 agonist ivuxolimab. The source is an adult with an advanced solid tumor such as melanoma, head and neck, liver or kidney cancer.

This clone was seen a handful of times. V usage is TRBV11-2 and J usage is TRBJ1-6; TRBD1 agrees at 8 bases. With V trimmed by 5 bases and J by 10 bases, 7 bases remained unmatched. Germline V gives CDR1 SGHAT, CDR2 FQNNGV. The CDR3 length is 14 residues. The CDR3 sequence: CASSRTGGESPLHF. The CDR3, as DNA: TGTGCCAGCAGCCGCACAGGGGGTGAATCACCCCTCCACTTT.

The V and J genes are TRBV6-4 and TRBJ1-5, with TRBD1 matching over 7 bases. The CDR3 is 13 amino acids. Germline trimming cut 5 bases from V and 5 bases from J; bases unmatched to any gene: 3. Per germline, CDR1 MRHNA and CDR2 SNTAGT. CDR3 in amino acids: CASSPQGDQPQHF. The CDR3 DNA follows: TGTGCCAGCAGTCCTCAGGGGGATCAGCCCCAGCATTTT.

The rearrangement links TRBV11-2 to TRBJ1-4; TRBD1 is a possible D gene (5 bases). The CDR3 runs 13 residues. Germline V gene lookup returns CDR1 SGHAT and CDR2 FQNNGV. V lost 4 bases to trimming and J lost 11 bases, with 14 bases between them. The CDR3 spells CASSSGRLGKLFF. The CDR3 DNA reads as TGTGCCAGCAGCTCGGGACGGCTGGGGAAACTGTTTTTT.

V usage is TRBV6-1 and J usage is TRBJ2-1; D ambiguous. The CDR3 runs to 12 residues. Trimming pared 5 bases from V and 9 bases from J, leaving 11 bases between. CDR1 and CDR2 from the germline V gene are MNHNS and SASEGT. CDR3 DNA: TGTGCCAGCAGTCTCGACTGGGCTGAGCAGTTCTTC. This codes for CASSLDWAEQFF.

V usage is TRBV28 and J usage is TRBJ2-5, with 12 bases identical to TRBD1. The CDR3 is 16 residues long. J lost 4 bases, V lost 3 bases, and 6 bases had no gene match. Germline V gene sequence: CDR1 MDHEN, CDR2 SYDVKM. CDR3 sequence (DNA): TGTGCCAGCAGTTTCCCTGGGACAGGGGGCAGAGAGACCCAGTACTTC. It encodes CASSFPGTGGRETQYF.

The chain links TRBV7-2 to TRBJ2-7; 10 bases are shared with TRBD2. V shed 1 base and J 3 bases; nucleotides not matched to a gene: 6. Germline lookup yields CDR1 SGHTA and CDR2 FQGNSA. This CDR3 is built from 16 residues. CDR3: CASSLGVASGGYEQYF. As DNA, the CDR3 is TGTGCCAGCAGCTTAGGAGTTGCTAGCGGGGGCTACGAGCAGTACTTC.

The V gene is TRBV5-6, the J gene TRBJ1-2; 8 bases are shared with TRBD1. The CDR3 consists of 13 residues. After removal of 4 bases from V and 6 bases from J, the junction contained 5 bases not matched to a gene. Germline CDR1 SGHDT, CDR2 YYEEEE. The CDR3 reads CASSGGQGDGYTF. CDR3 DNA sequence: TGTGCCAGCAGCGGCGGACAGGGCGATGGCTACACCTTC.

This chain uses TRBV11-3 with TRBJ2-1, with 7 bases aligning to TRBD2. J gave up 14 bases and V 5 bases, and 18 bases lay outside the gene matches. Germline CDR1 reads SGHNT; CDR2 reads YENEEA. This CDR3 has 15 amino acids. CDR3 region: CASSEGLDNTMSKFF. In nucleotides, the CDR3 is TGTGCCAGCAGCGAAGGACTAGATAATACAATGAGCAAGTTCTTC.

The chain carries TRBV25-1 and TRBJ2-7, with 7 positions matching TRBD1. Germline CDR1 is MGHDK and CDR2 is SYGVNS. This CDR3 comprises 17 residues. J was trimmed by 2 bases and V by 1 base; bases with no gene match: 11. CDR3 sequence reads: CASSEFLPNRGAYEQYF. The CDR3 DNA is TGTGCCAGCAGTGAATTCCTCCCAAACAGGGGAGCCTACGAGCAGTACTTC.

The table lists this clone with a few counts. The chain recombines TRBV11-2 with TRBJ2-3; D may be TRBD2 (6 bases). Trimming removed 4 bases at V and 2 bases at J, with 10 bases between. Germline V gene lookup returns CDR1 SGHAT and CDR2 FQNNGV. CDR3 length equals 14 residues. CDR3 in amino acids: CASSSRDSTDTQYF. The CDR3 DNA reads TGTGCCAGCAGCTCCAGGGACTCCACAGATACGCAGTATTTT.

The chain recombines TRBV10-3 with TRBJ2-2; 9 positions match TRBD1. This CDR3 has 15 amino acids. Germline CDR1 ENHRY, CDR2 SYGVKD. The V gene end was trimmed by 7 bases and the J gene end by 1 base; junction bases not matched to a gene: 4. The CDR3 protein is CAITGDRENTGELFF. The CDR3, as DNA: TGTGCCATCACCGGGGACAGGGAGAACACCGGGGAGCTGTTTTTT.

The chain uses TRBV6-5 and TRBJ2-7; weak D call: TRBD1 (6 bases). The germline V gene encodes CDR1 MNHEY and CDR2 SVGAGI. CDR3 length equals 13 residues. Trimming left V 7 bases short and J 2 bases short, with 12 bases between. The chain's CDR3 is CASTANRAYEQYF. CDR3 DNA: TGTGCCAGCACGGCGAACAGGGCCTACGAGCAGTACTTC.

This clone occurred once. The genes are TRBV9 and TRBJ2-1; no firm D call. Germline assignment: CDR1 SGDLS and CDR2 YYNGEE. The length of the CDR3 is 14 residues. Trimming took 0 bases from V and 5 from J, leaving 9 bases between them. The CDR3 loop reads CASSVGMRDNEQFF. CDR3 coding DNA: TGTGCCAGCAGCGTAGGGATGAGAGACAATGAGCAGTTCTTC.

The chain links TRBV6-6 to TRBJ2-3; 10 bases fit TRBD1. Per the germline V gene, CDR1 is MNHNY and CDR2 is SVGAGI (reference sequence). The CDR3 has 16 amino acids. After removal of 2 bases from V and 2 bases from J, the junction contained 4 bases not matched to a gene. CDR3 coding DNA: TGTGCCAGCAGTTACCCCGGGACAGGGGACACAGATACGCAGTATTTT. It yields the protein CASSYPGTGDTDTQYF.

The CDR3 bases are TGTGCCTGTGGGCCACCCTACGAGCAGTACTTC. Amino acid sequence: CACGPPYEQYF. The chain carries TRBV6-5 and TRBJ2-7, with D uncertain. Germline V gene sequence: CDR1 MNHEY, CDR2 SVGAGI. The CDR3 has 11 amino acids. The V and J ends lost 11 bases and 2 bases respectively, with 10 bases between them.

As concerns this clone: One end of the junction is discordant with germline, which a read error may explain. The rearrangement joins TRBV7-2 to TRBJ2-5; 7 nucleotides match TRBD2. CDR1 and CDR2 from the germline V gene are SGHTA and FQGNSA. The length of the CDR3 is 15 residues. This chain's CDR3 is CASTLFGLGRETQYF. CDR3 coding DNA: TGTGCCAGCACCTTATTCGGACTAGGGAGGGAGACCCAGTACTTC.

In its sample, this clone was seen a few times. In nucleotides, the CDR3 is TGTGCCAGCAGTTTACTCTTGTCGAAAGCTTTCTTT. Its translation is CASSLLLSKAFF. V and J are TRBV28 and TRBJ1-1; D call uncertain. The V end was cut by 2 bases, the J end by 9 bases, with 10 bases between. Germline V gene lookup returns CDR1 MDHEN and CDR2 SYDVKM. This CDR3 comprises 12 residues.

This clone came up a few times. This chain connects TRBV9 to TRBJ1-2; 7 positions agree with TRBD1. Trimming removed 0 bases from V and 4 bases from J; junction bases left unmatched: 3. The CDR3 totals 14 residues. Per the germline V gene, CDR1 is SGDLS and CDR2 is YYNGEE. The DNA for the CDR3 is TGTGCCAGCAGCGTAGGCAGGGGGAGCTATGGCTACACCTTC. It encodes CASSVGRGSYGYTF.